The 9 T cell receptor beta chains listed next were all sequenced from one sample in a study of blood T cell repertoires in COVID-19. TCRdb keeps only in-frame clones here, not all; method: immunoSEQ multiplex PCR. The repertoire has about 63,000 clones, approximately 90% of them found once; the top ten carry more than 15%. The sequencing sample was made of peripheral blood. These TCRs come from a woman older than 75 with acute or convalescent COVID-19.

The V call is TRBV2, the J call TRBJ2-1; 11 bases are a match to TRBD2. The V and J ends lost 8 bases and 4 bases, in that order; junction bases with no gene match: 7. Germline V CDR1 and CDR2: SNHLY, FYNNEI. CDR3 length: 15 residues. The CDR3 is CASPGLAGQYNEQFF. DNA of the CDR3: TGTGCCAGCCCAGGACTAGCGGGCCAATACAATGAGCAGTTCTTC.

The rearrangement uses TRBV9 and TRBJ2-7; 8 bases line up with TRBD1. The CDR3 totals 15 residues. Germline lookup yields CDR1 SGDLS and CDR2 YYNGEE. The junction had 9 bases not matched to a gene; V was cut back by 1 base and J by 6 bases. The DNA for the CDR3 is TGTGCCAGCAGCGTAACCGCGACGACAGGGGCCGAGCAGTACTTC. Protein product: CASSVTATTGAEQYF.

The chain has TRBV6-5 and TRBJ2-7; a weak D match, TRBD2 (6 bases). Trimming pared 6 bases from V and 5 bases from J, leaving 20 bases between. Looked up from germline, CDR1 is MNHEY and CDR2 is SVGAGI. The CDR3 is made up of 15 amino acids. The CDR3 region is CASRYGGAAGHEQYF. CDR3 in DNA: TGTGCCAGCAGGTACGGCGGGGCCGCGGGACACGAGCAGTACTTC.

This clone was counted once. Sequence at one end of the junction differs from germline and may be a read error. The V call is TRBV4-2, the J call TRBJ2-3, with 8 bases aligning to TRBD2. CDR3 length: 17 residues. Germline values: CDR1 LGHNA, CDR2 YNFKEQ. CDR3 loop: CASSQQSGLAGTNTQYF. CDR3 nucleotides: TGTGCCAGCAGCCAGCAAAGCGGACTAGCTGGCACAAATACGCAGTATTTT.

The chain carries TRBV29-1 and TRBJ1-2, with 7 bases lining up with TRBD1. The CDR3 contains 14 residues. V lost 3 bases to trimming and J lost 6 bases; unmatched junction nucleotides: 10. CDR1 SQVTM and CDR2 ANQGSEA come from the germline V gene. In nucleotides, the CDR3 is TGCAGCGTTGAGCCGACAGGGCTTGGGCATGGCTACACCTTC. This codes for CSVEPTGLGHGYTF.

This clone was observed a few times. The rearrangement links TRBV5-6 to TRBJ1-3, with D unresolved. V was shortened by 7 bases and J by 0 bases, with 14 bases between the two germline ends. This CDR3 contains 15 residues. The germline V gene has CDR1 SGHDT and CDR2 YYEEEE. CDR3 residues: CASVEAAGSGNTIYF. CDR3 sequence (DNA): TGTGCCAGCGTTGAGGCAGCGGGCTCTGGAAACACCATATATTTT.

The gene calls are TRBV5-4 and TRBJ1-4; D is undetermined. V lost 4 bases and J lost 8, with 9 bases in between. From germline, CDR1 is SGHNT and CDR2 YYREEE (reference sequence). This CDR3 has 12 residues. Here the CDR3 reads CASSLTQEKLFF. CDR3 nucleotide sequence: TGTGCCAGCAGCCTAACTCAAGAAAAACTGTTTTTT.

The chain joins TRBV4-2 to TRBJ2-2, with TRBD2 matching 7 bases. Per germline, CDR1 LGHNA and CDR2 YNFKEQ. The CDR3 has 16 residues. The V and J ends lost 4 bases and 1 base, in that order; junction bases with no gene match: 6. Written as DNA, the CDR3 is TGTGCCAGCAGCCCCCGGGAGGCGGTGAACACCGGGGAGCTGTTTTTT. Protein sequence: CASSPREAVNTGELFF.

The J gene is TRBJ1-6, the V gene TRBV4-1, with 8 bases matching TRBD1. Germline V gene lookup returns CDR1 MGHRA and CDR2 YSYEKL. The junction had 1 base not matched to a gene; V was cut back by 3 bases and J by 6 bases. The CDR3 totals 14 residues. The CDR3 DNA reads as TGCGCCAGCAGCCAGACAGGGGCTAATTCACCCCTCCACTTT. The encoded protein is CASSQTGANSPLHF.